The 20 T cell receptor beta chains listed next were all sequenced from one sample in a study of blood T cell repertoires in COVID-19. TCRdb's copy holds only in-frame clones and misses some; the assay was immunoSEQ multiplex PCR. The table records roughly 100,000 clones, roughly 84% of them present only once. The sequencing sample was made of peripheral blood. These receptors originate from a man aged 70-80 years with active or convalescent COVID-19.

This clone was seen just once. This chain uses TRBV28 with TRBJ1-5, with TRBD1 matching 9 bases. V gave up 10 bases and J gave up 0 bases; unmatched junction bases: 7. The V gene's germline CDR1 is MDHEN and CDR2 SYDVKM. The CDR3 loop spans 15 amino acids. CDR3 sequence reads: CATLQGAYSNQPQHF. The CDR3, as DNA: TGTGCCACCCTACAGGGGGCCTATAGCAATCAGCCCCAGCATTTT.

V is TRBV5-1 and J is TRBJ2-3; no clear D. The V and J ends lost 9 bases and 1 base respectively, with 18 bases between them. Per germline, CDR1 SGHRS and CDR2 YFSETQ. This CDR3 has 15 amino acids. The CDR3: CATKLGTSGTDTQYF. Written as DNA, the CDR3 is TGCGCCACCAAGCTTGGTACTTCCGGCACAGATACGCAGTATTTT.

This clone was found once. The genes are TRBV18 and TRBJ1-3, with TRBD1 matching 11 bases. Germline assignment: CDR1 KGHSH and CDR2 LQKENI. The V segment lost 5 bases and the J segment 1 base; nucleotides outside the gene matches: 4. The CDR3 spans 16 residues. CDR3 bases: TGTGCCAGCTCAAAGGGACAGGGGGATTCTGGAAACACCATATATTTT. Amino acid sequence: CASSKGQGDSGNTIYF. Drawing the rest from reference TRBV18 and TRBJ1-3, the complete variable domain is NAGVMQNPRHLVRRRGQEARLRCSPMKGHSHVYWYRQLPEEGLKFMVYLQKENIIDESGMPKERFSAEFPKEGPSILRIQQVVRGDSAAYFCASSKGQGDSGNTIYFGEGSWLTVV.

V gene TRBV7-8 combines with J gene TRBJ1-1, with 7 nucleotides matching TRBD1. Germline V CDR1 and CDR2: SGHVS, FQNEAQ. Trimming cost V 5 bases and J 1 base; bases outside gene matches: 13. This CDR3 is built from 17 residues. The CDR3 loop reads CASSPGGWGSANTEAFF. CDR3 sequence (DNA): TGTGCCAGCAGCCCAGGGGGATGGGGATCTGCGAACACTGAAGCTTTCTTT. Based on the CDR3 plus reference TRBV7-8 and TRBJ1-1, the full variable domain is GAGVSQSPRYKVAKRGQDVALRCDPISGHVSLFWYQQALGQGPEFLTYFQNEAQLDKSGLPSDRFFAERPEGSVSTLKIQRTQQEDSAVYLCASSPGGWGSANTEAFFGQGTRLTVV.

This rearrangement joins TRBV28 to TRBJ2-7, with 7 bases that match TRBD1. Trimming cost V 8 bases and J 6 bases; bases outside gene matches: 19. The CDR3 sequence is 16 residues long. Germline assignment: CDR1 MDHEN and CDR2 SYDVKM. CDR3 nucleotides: TGTGCCAGCGCCCCCCCCAACCGACAGGGCGGTCGCGAGCAGTACTTC. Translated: CASAPPNRQGGREQYF.

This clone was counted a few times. The CDR3 nucleotides read TGCGCCAGCAGCACCGGACAGGAGCTAACCCCCAATGAGCAGTTCTTC. It is translated as CASSTGQELTPNEQFF. The V and J genes are TRBV5-1 and TRBJ2-1; the match to TRBD1 covers 7 bases. Trimming removed 4 bases from V and 6 bases from J; junction bases left unmatched: 13. CDR1 and CDR2 from the germline V gene are SGHRS and YFSETQ. This CDR3 comprises 16 residues.

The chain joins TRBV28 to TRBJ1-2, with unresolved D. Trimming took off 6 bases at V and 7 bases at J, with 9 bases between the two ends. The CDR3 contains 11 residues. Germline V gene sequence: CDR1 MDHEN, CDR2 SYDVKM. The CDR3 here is CASSYNSGYTF. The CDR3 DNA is TGTGCCAGCAGCTATAATAGTGGCTACACCTTC.

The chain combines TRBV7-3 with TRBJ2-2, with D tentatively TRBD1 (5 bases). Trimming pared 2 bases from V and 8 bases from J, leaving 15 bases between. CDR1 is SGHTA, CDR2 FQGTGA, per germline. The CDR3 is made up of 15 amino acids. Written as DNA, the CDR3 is TGTGCCAGCAGCTTACTACCCAACAGGCCGGGGGAGCTGTTTTTT. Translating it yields CASSLLPNRPGELFF.

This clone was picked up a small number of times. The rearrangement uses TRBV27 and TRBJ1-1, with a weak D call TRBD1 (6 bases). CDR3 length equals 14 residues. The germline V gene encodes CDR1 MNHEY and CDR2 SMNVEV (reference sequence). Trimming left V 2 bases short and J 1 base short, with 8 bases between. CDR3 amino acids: CASSLRGGNTEAFF. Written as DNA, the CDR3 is TGTGCCAGCAGTTTAAGGGGGGGGAACACTGAAGCTTTCTTT.

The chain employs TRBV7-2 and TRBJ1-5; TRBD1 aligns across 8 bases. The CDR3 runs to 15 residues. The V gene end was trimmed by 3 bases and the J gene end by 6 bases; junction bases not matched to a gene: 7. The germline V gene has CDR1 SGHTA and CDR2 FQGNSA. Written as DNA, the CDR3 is TGTGCCAGCAGCTTTGGACAGGGAGGCGGTCAGCCCCAGCATTTT. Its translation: CASSFGQGGGQPQHF.

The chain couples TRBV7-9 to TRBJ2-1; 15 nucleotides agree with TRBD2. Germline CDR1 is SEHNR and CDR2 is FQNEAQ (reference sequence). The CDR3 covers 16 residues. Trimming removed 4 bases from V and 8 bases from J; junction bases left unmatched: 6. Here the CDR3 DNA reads TGTGCCAGCAGCTCCTCCGGACTAGCGGGGGGGGATGAGCAGTTCTTC. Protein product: CASSSSGLAGGDEQFF.

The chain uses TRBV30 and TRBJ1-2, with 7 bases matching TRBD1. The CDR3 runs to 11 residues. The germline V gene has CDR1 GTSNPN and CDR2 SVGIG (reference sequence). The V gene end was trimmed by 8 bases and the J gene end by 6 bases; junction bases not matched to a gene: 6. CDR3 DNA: TGTGCCGGTAACAGGGGAGATGGCTACACCTTC. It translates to CAGNRGDGYTF. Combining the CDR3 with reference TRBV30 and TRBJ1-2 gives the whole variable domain SQTIHQWPATLVQPVGSPLSLECTVEGTSNPNLYWYRQAAGRGLQLLFYSVGIGQISSEVPQNLSASRPQDRQFILSSKKLLLSDSGFYLCAGNRGDGYTFGSGTRLTVV.

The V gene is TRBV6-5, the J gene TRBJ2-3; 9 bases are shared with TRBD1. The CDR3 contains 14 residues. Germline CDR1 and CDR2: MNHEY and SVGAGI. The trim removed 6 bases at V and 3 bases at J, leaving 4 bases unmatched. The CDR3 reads CASRNRGLTDTQYF. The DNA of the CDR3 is TGTGCCAGCAGAAACAGGGGGCTTACAGATACGCAGTATTTT.

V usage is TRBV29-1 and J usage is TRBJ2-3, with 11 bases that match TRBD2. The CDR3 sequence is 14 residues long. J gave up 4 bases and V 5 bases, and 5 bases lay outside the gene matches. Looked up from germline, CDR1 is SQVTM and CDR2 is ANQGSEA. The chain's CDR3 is CSVLSGGASDTQYF. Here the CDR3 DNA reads TGCAGCGTTCTTAGCGGGGGGGCTTCAGATACGCAGTATTTT.

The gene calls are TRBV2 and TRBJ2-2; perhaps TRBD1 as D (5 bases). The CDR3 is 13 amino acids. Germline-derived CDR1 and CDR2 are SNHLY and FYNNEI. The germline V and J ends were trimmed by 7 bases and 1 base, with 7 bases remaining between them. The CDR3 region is CASTRENTGELFF. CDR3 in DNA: TGTGCCAGCACCAGGGAGAACACCGGGGAGCTGTTTTTT.

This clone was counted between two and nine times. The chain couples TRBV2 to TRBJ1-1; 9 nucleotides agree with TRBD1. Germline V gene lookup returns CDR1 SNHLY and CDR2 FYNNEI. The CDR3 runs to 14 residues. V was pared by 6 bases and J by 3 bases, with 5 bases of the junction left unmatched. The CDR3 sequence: CASRDRGEHTEAFF. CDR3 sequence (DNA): TGTGCCAGCAGAGACAGGGGGGAGCACACTGAAGCTTTCTTT. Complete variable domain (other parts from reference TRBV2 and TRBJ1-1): EPEVTQTPSHQVTQMGQEVILRCVPISNHLYFYWYRQILGQKVEFLVSFYNNEISEKSEIFDDQFSVERPDGSNFTLKIRSTKLEDSAMYFCASRDRGEHTEAFFGQGTRLTVV.

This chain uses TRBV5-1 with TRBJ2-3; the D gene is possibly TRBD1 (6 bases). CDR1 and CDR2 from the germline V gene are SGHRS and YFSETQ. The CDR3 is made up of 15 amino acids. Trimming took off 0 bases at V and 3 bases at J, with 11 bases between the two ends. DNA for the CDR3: TGCGCCAGCAGCTTGGACACAGGGAATACAGATACGCAGTATTTT. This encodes CASSLDTGNTDTQYF.

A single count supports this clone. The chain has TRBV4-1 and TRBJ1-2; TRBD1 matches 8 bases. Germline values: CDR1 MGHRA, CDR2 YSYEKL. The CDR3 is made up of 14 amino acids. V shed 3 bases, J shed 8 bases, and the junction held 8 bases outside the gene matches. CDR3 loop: CASSQDGQGRGYTF. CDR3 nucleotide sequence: TGCGCCAGCAGCCAGGACGGACAGGGCCGCGGCTACACCTTC.

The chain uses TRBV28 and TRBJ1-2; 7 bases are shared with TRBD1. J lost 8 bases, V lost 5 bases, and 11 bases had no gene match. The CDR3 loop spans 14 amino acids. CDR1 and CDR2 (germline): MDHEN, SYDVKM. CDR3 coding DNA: TGTGCCAGCAGTCTCGGGTTCAGGGGGTCGGGCTACACCTTC. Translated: CASSLGFRGSGYTF.

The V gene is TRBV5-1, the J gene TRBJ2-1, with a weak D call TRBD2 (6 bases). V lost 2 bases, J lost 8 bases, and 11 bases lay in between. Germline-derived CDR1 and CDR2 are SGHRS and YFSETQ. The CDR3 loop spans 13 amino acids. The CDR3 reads CASSLNGGDEQFF. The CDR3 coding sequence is TGCGCCAGCAGCTTAAACGGGGGAGATGAGCAGTTCTTC.